This T cell receptor beta chain was found in a study of cytomegalovirus exposure and HLA in healthy donors. Study-wide points: Specificity for CMV antigens was confirmed in vitro for a few of the CMV-associated chains.

On this clone: Antigen: not known.

The PCR employed 60 Vbeta primers together with 13 Jbeta primers. Sequencing used immunoSEQ multiplex PCR; TCRdb keeps in-frame clones, though not all of them. The listing records around 37,000 clones. The sequence was collected from a human donor in good health. Sequencing was done on a sample of PBMCs.

CDR3 DNA sequence: TGCGCCAGCAGCTTGGAGGGACAGGGCAATCAGCCCCAGCATTTT. Translated, it gives CASSLEGQGNQPQHF. The V gene is TRBV5-1, the J gene TRBJ1-5, with TRBD1 matching over 8 bases. Germline lookup yields CDR1 SGHRS and CDR2 YFSETQ. The trim removed 0 bases at V and 2 bases at J, leaving 1 base unmatched. CDR3 length: 15 amino acids.